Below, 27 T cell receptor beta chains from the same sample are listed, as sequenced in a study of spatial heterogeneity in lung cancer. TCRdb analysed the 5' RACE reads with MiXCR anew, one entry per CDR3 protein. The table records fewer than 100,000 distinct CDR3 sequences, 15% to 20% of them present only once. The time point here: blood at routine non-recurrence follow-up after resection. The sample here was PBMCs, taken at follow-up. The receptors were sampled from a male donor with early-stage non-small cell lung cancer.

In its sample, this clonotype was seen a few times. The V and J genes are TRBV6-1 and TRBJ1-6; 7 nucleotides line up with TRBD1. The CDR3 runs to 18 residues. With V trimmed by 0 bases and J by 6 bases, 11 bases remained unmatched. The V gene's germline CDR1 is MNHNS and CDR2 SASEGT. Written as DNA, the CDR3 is TGTGCCAGCAGTGAAGCTTCGACAGGGCTACGGAGTAATTCACCCCTCCACTTT. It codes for CASSEASTGLRSNSPLHF.

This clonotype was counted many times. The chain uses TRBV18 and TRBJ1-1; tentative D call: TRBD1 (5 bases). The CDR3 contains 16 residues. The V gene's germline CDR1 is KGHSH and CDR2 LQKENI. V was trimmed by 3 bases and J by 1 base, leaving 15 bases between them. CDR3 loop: CASSPPERGSNTEAFF. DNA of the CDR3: TGTGCCAGCTCACCTCCCGAAAGGGGTTCGAACACTGAAGCTTTCTTT.

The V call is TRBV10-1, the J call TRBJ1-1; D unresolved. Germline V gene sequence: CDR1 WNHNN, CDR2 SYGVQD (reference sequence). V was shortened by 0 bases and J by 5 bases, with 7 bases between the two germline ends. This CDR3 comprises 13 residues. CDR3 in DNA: TGCGCCAGCAGTGAGTCGGTGGGGACTGAAGCTTTCTTT. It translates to CASSESVGTEAFF.

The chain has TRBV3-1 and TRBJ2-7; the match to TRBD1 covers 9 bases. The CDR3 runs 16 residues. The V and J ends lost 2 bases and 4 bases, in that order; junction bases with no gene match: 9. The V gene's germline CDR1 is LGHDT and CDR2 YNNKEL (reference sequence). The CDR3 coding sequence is TGTGCCAGCAGCCAAACGGCCGGGACAGGGACGTACGAGCAGTACTTC. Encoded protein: CASSQTAGTGTYEQYF.

CDR3 DNA: TGCGCCAGCAGCTTGGGTGGGGGCGCCGTCCAGCCCCAGCATTTT. Its protein is CASSLGGGAVQPQHF. The chain has TRBV5-1 and TRBJ1-5, with D tentatively TRBD1 (6 bases). From germline, CDR1 is SGHRS and CDR2 YFSETQ. CDR3 length: 15 amino acids. Trimming stripped 0 bases from V and 7 bases from J, with 14 bases between. Based on the CDR3 plus reference TRBV5-1 and TRBJ1-5, the full variable domain is KAGVTQTPRYLIKTRGQQVTLSCSPISGHRSVSWYQQTPGQGLQFLFEYFSETQRNKGNFPGRFSGRQFSNSRSEMNVSTLELGDSALYLCASSLGGGAVQPQHFGDGTRLSIL.

CDR3 in DNA: TGTGCCAGCAGCATTGATCAAGAGACCCAGTACTTC. This codes for CASSIDQETQYF. The gene calls are TRBV3-1 and TRBJ2-5, with unresolved D. V gave up 5 bases and J gave up 2 bases, with 6 bases separating them. Germline CDR1 LGHDT, CDR2 YNNKEL (reference sequence). The CDR3 totals 12 residues.

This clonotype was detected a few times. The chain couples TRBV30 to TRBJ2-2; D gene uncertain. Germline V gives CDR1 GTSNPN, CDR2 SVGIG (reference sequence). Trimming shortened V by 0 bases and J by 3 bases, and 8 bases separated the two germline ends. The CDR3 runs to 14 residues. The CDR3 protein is CAWSVVRHTGELFF. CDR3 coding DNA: TGTGCCTGGAGTGTAGTCCGGCACACCGGGGAGCTGTTTTTT. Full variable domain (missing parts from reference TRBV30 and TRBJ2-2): SQTIHQWPATLVQPVGSPLSLECTVEGTSNPNLYWYRQAAGRGLQLLFYSVGIGQISSEVPQNLSASRPQDRQFILSSKKLLLSDSGFYLCAWSVVRHTGELFFGEGSRLTVL.

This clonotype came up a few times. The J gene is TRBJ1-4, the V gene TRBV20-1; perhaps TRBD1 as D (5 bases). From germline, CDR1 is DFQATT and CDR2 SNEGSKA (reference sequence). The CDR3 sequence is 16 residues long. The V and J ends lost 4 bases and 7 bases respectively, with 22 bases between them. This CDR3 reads CSAIPGADLRGEKLFF. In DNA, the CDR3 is TGCAGTGCTATCCCGGGAGCGGACCTAAGGGGTGAAAAACTGTTTTTT.

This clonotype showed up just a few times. The CDR3 sequence: CAISGGSQQAFF. CDR3 nucleotides: TGTGCCATCAGTGGTGGCAGCCAACAAGCTTTCTTT. V usage is TRBV10-3 and J usage is TRBJ1-1; D is undetermined. CDR3 length: 12 amino acids. Trimming removed 4 bases at V and 9 bases at J, with 12 bases between. The V gene's germline CDR1 is ENHRY and CDR2 SYGVKD.

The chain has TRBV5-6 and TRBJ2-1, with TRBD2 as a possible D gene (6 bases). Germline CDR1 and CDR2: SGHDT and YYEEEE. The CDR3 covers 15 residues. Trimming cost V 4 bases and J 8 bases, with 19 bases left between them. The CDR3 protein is CASSQELAGFYEQFF. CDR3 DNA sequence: TGTGCCAGCAGCCAGGAGCTCGCGGGATTCTATGAGCAGTTCTTC.

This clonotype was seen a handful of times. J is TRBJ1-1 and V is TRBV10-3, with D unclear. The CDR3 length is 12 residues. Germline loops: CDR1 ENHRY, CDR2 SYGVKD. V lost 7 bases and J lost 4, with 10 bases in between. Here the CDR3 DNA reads TGTGCCATCAAAGCCAAAAGCACTGAAGCTTTCTTT. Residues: CAIKAKSTEAFF.

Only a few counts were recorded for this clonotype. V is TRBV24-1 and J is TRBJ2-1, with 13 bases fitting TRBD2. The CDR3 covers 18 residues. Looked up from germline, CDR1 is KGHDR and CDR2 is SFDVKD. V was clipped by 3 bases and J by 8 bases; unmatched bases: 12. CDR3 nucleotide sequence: TGTGCCACCAGTGATGGGACTAGCGGGACAATTCGACACCATGAGCAGTTCTTC. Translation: CATSDGTSGTIRHHEQFF.

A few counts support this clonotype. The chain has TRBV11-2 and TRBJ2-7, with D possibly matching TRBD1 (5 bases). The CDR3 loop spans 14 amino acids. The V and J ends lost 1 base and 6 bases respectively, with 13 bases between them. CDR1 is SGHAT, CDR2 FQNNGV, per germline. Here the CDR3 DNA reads TGTGCCAGCAGCTTAGGAGCAGGGTTCGGCGAGCAGTACGTC. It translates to CASSLGAGFGEQYV.

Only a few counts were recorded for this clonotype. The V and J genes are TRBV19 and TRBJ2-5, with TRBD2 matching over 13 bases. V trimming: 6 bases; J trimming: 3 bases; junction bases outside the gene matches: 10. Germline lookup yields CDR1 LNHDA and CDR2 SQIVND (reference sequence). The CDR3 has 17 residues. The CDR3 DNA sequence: TGTGCCAGTAGGGTTAACCCAGGACTAGCGGGGGAAGAGACCCAGTACTTC. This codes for CASRVNPGLAGEETQYF.

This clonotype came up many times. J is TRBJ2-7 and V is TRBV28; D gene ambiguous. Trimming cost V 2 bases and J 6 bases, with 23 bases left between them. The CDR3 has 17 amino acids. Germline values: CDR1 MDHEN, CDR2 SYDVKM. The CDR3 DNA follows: TGTGCCAGCAGTTTACGCCTTGGCGCCAGGCAAAAAGGCGAGCAGTACTTC. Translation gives CASSLRLGARQKGEQYF.

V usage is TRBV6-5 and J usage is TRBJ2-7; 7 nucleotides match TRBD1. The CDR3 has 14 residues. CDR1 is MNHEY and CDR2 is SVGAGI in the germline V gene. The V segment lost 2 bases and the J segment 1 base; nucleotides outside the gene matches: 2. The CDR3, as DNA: TGTGCCAGCAGTTACGGGACAGCATCCTACGAGCAGTACTTC. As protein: CASSYGTASYEQYF.

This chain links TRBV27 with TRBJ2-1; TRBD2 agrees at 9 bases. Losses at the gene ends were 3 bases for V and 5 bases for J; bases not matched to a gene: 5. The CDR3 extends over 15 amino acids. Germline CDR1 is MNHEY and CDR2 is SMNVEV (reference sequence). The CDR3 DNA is TGTGCCAGCAGTTTTTTGTCTAGCGGGGACAATGAGCAGTTCTTC. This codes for CASSFLSSGDNEQFF.

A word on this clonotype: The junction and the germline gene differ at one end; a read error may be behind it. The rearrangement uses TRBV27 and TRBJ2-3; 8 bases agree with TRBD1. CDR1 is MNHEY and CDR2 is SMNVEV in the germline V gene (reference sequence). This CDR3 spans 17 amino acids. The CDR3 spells CASALGAGGRLTDTLYF. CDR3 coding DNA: TGTGCCAGCGCCCTGGGCGCAGGGGGCCGCCTCACAGATACGCTGTATTTT.

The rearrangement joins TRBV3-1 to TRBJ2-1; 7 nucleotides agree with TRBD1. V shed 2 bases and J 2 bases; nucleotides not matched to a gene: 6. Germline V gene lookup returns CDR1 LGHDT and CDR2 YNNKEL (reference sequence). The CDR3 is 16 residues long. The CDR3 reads CASSQPQGPTYNEQFF. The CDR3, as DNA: TGTGCCAGCAGCCAACCACAGGGGCCCACCTACAATGAGCAGTTCTTC.

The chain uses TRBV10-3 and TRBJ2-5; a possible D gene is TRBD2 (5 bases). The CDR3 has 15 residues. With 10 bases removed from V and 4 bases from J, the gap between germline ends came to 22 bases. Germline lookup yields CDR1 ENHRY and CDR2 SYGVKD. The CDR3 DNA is TGTGCCAGCGCCCTAGGAGTCGGGGTTGGAGAGACCCAGTACTTC. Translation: CASALGVGVGETQYF.

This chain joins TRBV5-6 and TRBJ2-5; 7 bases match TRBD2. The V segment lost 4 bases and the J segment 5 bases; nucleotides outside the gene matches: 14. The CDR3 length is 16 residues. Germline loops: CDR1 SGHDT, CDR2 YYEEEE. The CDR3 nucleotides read TGTGCCAGCAGCCCGCGAAGTGCTAGCGGCTGGGAGACCCAGTACTTC. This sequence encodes CASSPRSASGWETQYF.

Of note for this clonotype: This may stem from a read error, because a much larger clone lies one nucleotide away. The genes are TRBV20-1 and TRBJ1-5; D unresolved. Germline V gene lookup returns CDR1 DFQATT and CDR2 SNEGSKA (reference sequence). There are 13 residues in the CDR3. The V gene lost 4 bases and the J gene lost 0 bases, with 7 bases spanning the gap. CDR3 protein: CSAKRDSNQPQHF. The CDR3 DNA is TGCAGTGCTAAACGGGATAGCAATCAGCCCCAGCATTTT.

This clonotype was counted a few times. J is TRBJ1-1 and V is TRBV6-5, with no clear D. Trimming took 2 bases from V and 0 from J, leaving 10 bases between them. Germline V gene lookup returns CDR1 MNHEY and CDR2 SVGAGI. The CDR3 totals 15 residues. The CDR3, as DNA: TGTGCCAGCAGTTACAGCCTCCCTTTGAACACTGAAGCTTTCTTT. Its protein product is CASSYSLPLNTEAFF.

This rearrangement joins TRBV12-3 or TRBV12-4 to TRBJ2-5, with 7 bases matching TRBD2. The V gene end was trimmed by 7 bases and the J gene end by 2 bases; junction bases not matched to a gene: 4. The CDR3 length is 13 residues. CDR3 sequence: CASTVSGQETQYF. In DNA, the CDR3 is TGTGCCAGCACCGTTAGCGGGCAAGAGACCCAGTACTTC.

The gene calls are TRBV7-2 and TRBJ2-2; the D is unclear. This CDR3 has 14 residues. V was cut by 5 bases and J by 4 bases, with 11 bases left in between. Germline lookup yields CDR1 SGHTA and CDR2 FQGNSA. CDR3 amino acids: CASSQVKVTGELFF. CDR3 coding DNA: TGTGCCAGCAGCCAAGTCAAAGTCACCGGGGAGCTGTTTTTT.

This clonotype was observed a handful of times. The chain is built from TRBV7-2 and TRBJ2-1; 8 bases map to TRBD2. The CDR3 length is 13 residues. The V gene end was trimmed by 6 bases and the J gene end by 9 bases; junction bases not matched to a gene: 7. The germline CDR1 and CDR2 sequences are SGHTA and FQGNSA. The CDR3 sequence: CASSGWREVEQFF. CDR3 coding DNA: TGTGCCAGCAGTGGGTGGCGGGAGGTTGAGCAGTTCTTC. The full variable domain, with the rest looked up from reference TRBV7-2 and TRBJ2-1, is GAGVSQSPSNKVTEKGKDVELRCDPISGHTALYWYRQSLGQGLEFLIYFQGNSAPDKSGLPSDRFSAERTGGSVSTLTIQRTQQEDSAVYLCASSGWREVEQFFGPGTRLTVL.

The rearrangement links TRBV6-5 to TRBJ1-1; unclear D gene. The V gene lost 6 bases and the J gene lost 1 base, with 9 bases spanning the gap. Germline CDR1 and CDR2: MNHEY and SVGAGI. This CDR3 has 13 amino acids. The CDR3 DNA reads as TGTGCCAGCAGGTTCGATGGGAACACTGAAGCTTTCTTT. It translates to CASRFDGNTEAFF.